Described below is a single T cell receptor (beta chain) sequence and its context. Its specificity is not known. Other DNA sequences in this specimen translate into the identical CDR3. Sorting of PBMCs yielded the CD4+ and CD8+ T cells. This sample is part of a study of CD8+ T cells in alopecia areata. Study-level findings and limits: Scalp specimens additionally yield sequences from normal skin's resident alphabeta T cells. Across lesional scalp, and particularly alopecia totalis/universalis, clonality surpassed that of normal scalp.

Sequencing relied on a cDNA template that was reverse transcribed from extracted RNA. The assay was immunoSEQ multiplex PCR, and TCRdb's table has in-frame clones only and misses some. The sample consists of around 190,000 clones, approximately 60% of them appearing once. The CDR3 is 13 residues long. The germline CDR1 and CDR2 sequences are SGDLS and YYNGEE. V dropped 0 bases and J dropped 5 bases, with 8 bases sitting between them. This chain joins TRBV9 and TRBJ1-1, with no clear D. Material for sequencing was CD8+ T cells sorted from blood. This receptor was taken from a human donor in good health. Written as DNA, the CDR3 is TGTGCCAGCAGCGTAGGCGCGGGGACTGAAGCTTTCTTT. Its protein is CASSVGAGTEAFF.